Presented here are 20 T cell receptor beta chains from one specimen sequenced in a study of T cells in Graves' hyperthyroidism and ophthalmopathy. RNA transcripts provided the source from which TCR beta CDR3 regions were amplified. HTBI primers were used for first-round RT-PCR of the TCR CDR3. TCRdb re-called the multiplex PCR reads through MiXCR, storing one row per CDR3 protein. The table has about 290,000 distinct CDR3 sequences, approximately 17% seen once. The sample was blood. Every receptor here comes from a woman aged 55-75 years with Graves' ophthalmopathy.

This clonotype was counted at least ten times. The chain combines TRBV20-1 with TRBJ2-1; 8 nucleotides align to TRBD1. Germline assignment: CDR1 DFQATT and CDR2 SNEGSKA (reference sequence). The CDR3 runs 16 residues. V lost 3 bases and J lost 1; bases outside the gene matches: 8. Here the CDR3 DNA reads TGCAGTGCTAGTGGGGGGCAGGGGGCATCCTACAATGAGCAGTTCTTC. Translating gives CSASGGQGASYNEQFF.

This clonotype has a count of ten or more. The V gene is TRBV5-5, the J gene TRBJ2-5, with D unresolved. The V and J ends lost 4 bases and 5 bases respectively, with 9 bases between them. The CDR3 length is 12 residues. Germline assignment: CDR1 SGHKS and CDR2 YYEKEE (reference sequence). The CDR3 is CASSAHGETQYF. CDR3 DNA: TGTGCCAGCAGCGCCCATGGTGAGACCCAGTACTTC.

This clonotype was seen ten or more times. The chain recombines TRBV11-2 with TRBJ2-2, with 11 bases lining up with TRBD2. V was clipped by 5 bases and J by 7 bases; unmatched bases: 0. CDR3 size: 13 residues. CDR1 and CDR2 from the germline V gene are SGHAT and FQNNGV. This CDR3 reads CASSTSGGGELFF. In DNA, the CDR3 is TGTGCCAGCAGCACTAGCGGGGGCGGGGAGCTGTTTTTT.

This clonotype has at least ten counts. The chain carries TRBV5-8 and TRBJ1-5; the D gene is possibly TRBD1 (5 bases). V was clipped by 4 bases and J by 3 bases, with 14 bases between them. The CDR3 runs 15 residues. Germline CDR1 SGHTS, CDR2 YDEGEE. The CDR3 bases are TGTGCCAGCAGCCCGGGGACGGCGATCAATCAGCCCCAGCATTTT. This encodes CASSPGTAINQPQHF.

CDR3 region: CSARVEGVNTIYF. The CDR3 DNA sequence: TGCAGTGCTAGAGTTGAAGGGGTTAACACCATATATTTT. The chain combines TRBV20-1 with TRBJ1-3, with D maybe TRBD1 (5 bases). V was cut by 1 base and J by 7 bases, with 11 bases left in between. Per the germline V gene, CDR1 is DFQATT and CDR2 is SNEGSKA (reference sequence). The CDR3 runs to 13 residues.

The rearrangement joins TRBV6-1 to TRBJ1-5; D is unresolved. In germline, CDR1 is MNHNS, CDR2 SASEGT. The CDR3 extends over 11 amino acids. Trimming took 6 bases from V and 7 from J, leaving 7 bases between them. The chain's CDR3 is CASRGEQPQHF. CDR3 bases: TGTGCCAGCAGGGGTGAGCAGCCCCAGCATTTT.

The sample holds many counts of this clonotype. DNA for the CDR3: TGTGCCAGCAGCTTAGATCCCTCCGCAATGTATGGCTACACCTTC. Its protein product is CASSLDPSAMYGYTF. The chain combines TRBV11-2 with TRBJ1-2; no clear D. V dropped 0 bases and J dropped 5 bases, with 13 bases sitting between them. This CDR3 has 15 residues. Germline CDR1 and CDR2: SGHAT and FQNNGV.

In this sample, this clonotype turned up many times. This sequence joins TRBV27 and TRBJ2-5; tentatively, D is TRBD2 (6 bases). V was trimmed by 3 bases and J by 1 base, leaving 18 bases between them. Germline V gives CDR1 MNHEY, CDR2 SMNVEV (reference sequence). There are 17 residues in the CDR3. CDR3 sequence: CASSLVGPGRGQETQYF. CDR3 nucleotides: TGTGCCAGCAGTTTGGTCGGTCCCGGGAGAGGCCAAGAGACCCAGTACTTC.

In its sample, this clonotype was seen many times. This CDR3 is CASSKRGADQAFF. CDR3 coding DNA: TGTGCCAGCAGCAAGAGAGGAGCCGATCAAGCTTTCTTT. This chain uses TRBV9 with TRBJ1-1; D remains unclear. Germline V gene lookup returns CDR1 SGDLS and CDR2 YYNGEE. CDR3 size: 13 residues. The germline V and J ends were trimmed by 4 bases and 9 bases, with 16 bases remaining between them.

This clonotype occurred many times. The chain recombines TRBV20-1 with TRBJ2-3, with D tentatively TRBD2 (6 bases). V dropped 0 bases and J dropped 7 bases, with 8 bases sitting between them. Germline assignment: CDR1 DFQATT and CDR2 SNEGSKA (reference sequence). This CDR3 is 12 amino acids long. This chain's CDR3 is CSARDSGYTQYF. Here the CDR3 DNA reads TGCAGTGCTAGAGATAGCGGATATACGCAGTATTTT.

This clonotype was seen at least ten times. The V call is TRBV27, the J call TRBJ2-7; 9 positions agree with TRBD1. The CDR3 loop spans 13 amino acids. The germline V gene encodes CDR1 MNHEY and CDR2 SMNVEV (reference sequence). The junction had 2 bases not matched to a gene; V was cut back by 6 bases and J by 2 bases. CDR3 in DNA: TGTGCCAGCAGGGGACAGGGAACCTACGAGCAGTACTTC. This encodes CASRGQGTYEQYF.

J is TRBJ1-2 and V is TRBV6-1; the match to TRBD1 covers 11 bases. V gave up 6 bases and J gave up 4 bases; unmatched junction bases: 4. The CDR3 runs to 14 residues. Per germline, CDR1 MNHNS and CDR2 SASEGT. CDR3 in DNA: TGTGCCAGCAGCGGAGGACAGGGGGCCTATGGCTACACCTTC. Amino acids: CASSGGQGAYGYTF.

In this sample, this clonotype turned up many times. This sequence joins TRBV20-1 and TRBJ2-5; 8 nucleotides line up with TRBD1. The junction had 18 bases not matched to a gene; V was cut back by 4 bases and J by 8 bases. This CDR3 is built from 16 residues. In germline, CDR1 is DFQATT, CDR2 SNEGSKA (reference sequence). CDR3 nucleotide sequence: TGCAGTGCTATTTTATCAGGGGGCGAAACTGGAATAACCCAGTACTTC. Its protein is CSAILSGGETGITQYF.

The sample holds many counts of this clonotype. The chain recombines TRBV6-1 with TRBJ1-2; TRBD1 might be the D (5 bases). Trimming shortened V by 8 bases and J by 7 bases, and 17 bases separated the two germline ends. This CDR3 contains 13 residues. The V gene's germline CDR1 is MNHNS and CDR2 SASEGT. For the CDR3, the DNA is TGTGCCAGCCGCCCTCAGGGATACGGTGGCTACACCTTC. It translates to CASRPQGYGGYTF.

The chain joins TRBV12-5 to TRBJ2-1; 8 bases are a match to TRBD1. Germline CDR1 LGHNT, CDR2 FRNRAP. The J segment lost 5 bases and the V segment lost 6 bases, leaving 18 bases of the junction unmatched. The CDR3 is 18 residues long. The CDR3 nucleotides are TGTGCTAGTGGCTCATCACCGAGGACAGGGAAGATAGACAATGAGCAGTTCTTC. Translated: CASGSSPRTGKIDNEQFF.

This clonotype was counted ten times or more. The chain has TRBV7-6 and TRBJ2-7; D unresolved. Germline V lookup: CDR1 SGHVS, CDR2 FNYEAQ. The V end lost 0 bases, the J end lost 3 bases, and 6 bases lay between the germline ends. This CDR3 is 13 amino acids long. CDR3 nucleotide sequence: TGTGCCAGCAGCTTAGCCCTAGACTACGAGCAGTACTTC. Protein: CASSLALDYEQYF.

This clonotype was counted many times. The J gene is TRBJ2-3, the V gene TRBV20-1; TRBD1 or TRBD2 may be the D gene (5 bases each). The CDR3 runs to 14 residues. Germline values: CDR1 DFQATT, CDR2 SNEGSKA (reference sequence). Trimming removed 3 bases from V and 2 bases from J, with 12 bases in between. In DNA form, the CDR3 reads TGCAGTGCTAGGGGGACCTCCTCCACAGATACGCAGTATTTT. This translates into CSARGTSSTDTQYF.

This clonotype was recorded at least ten times. V is TRBV7-8 and J is TRBJ1-2; D ambiguous. CDR3 size: 16 residues. Germline V gene data show CDR1 as SGHVS and CDR2 as FQNEAQ. With 1 base removed from V and 4 bases from J, the gap between germline ends came to 16 bases. In DNA form, the CDR3 reads TGTGCCAGCAGCTTAGGGGCACCCATCTCGGCCTATGGCTACACCTTC. Translated: CASSLGAPISAYGYTF.

This clonotype occurred once. This chain connects TRBV20-1 to TRBJ2-1, with 14 bases that match TRBD2. The CDR3 runs 15 residues. Trimming took 5 bases from V and 8 from J; bases not matched to a gene: 8. CDR1 and CDR2 from the germline V gene are DFQATT and SNEGSKA (reference sequence). CDR3 in DNA: TGCAGTGCTGAACCCGGGACTAGCGGGAGCTATGAGCAGTTCTTC. Amino acid sequence: CSAEPGTSGSYEQFF.

This chain links TRBV10-3 with TRBJ2-4; D remains ambiguous. The germline V gene encodes CDR1 ENHRY and CDR2 SYGVKD. With 5 bases removed from V and 7 bases from J, the gap between germline ends came to 12 bases. This CDR3 comprises 13 residues. This CDR3 reads CAISTTGENIQYF. CDR3 DNA: TGTGCCATCAGTACAACGGGTGAGAACATTCAGTACTTC.